This TCR beta chain was found in a study of response to subunit inactivated influenza vaccine. This CDR3 has 15 residues. V lost 0 bases and J lost 2, with 11 bases in between. Germline V gene data show CDR1 as DFQATT and CDR2 as SNEGSKA (reference sequence). TCRdb analysed the RT-PCR reads with MiXCR anew, one entry per CDR3 protein. Of around 200,000 distinct CDR3 sequences detected, about 10% appear once; the ten largest clones hold around 9.9%. The sample consisted of non-naive T cells sorted from PBMCs, taken on the day of vaccination. This chain connects TRBV20-1 to TRBJ2-1, with D possibly matching TRBD2 (5 bases). The receptor's source is a man in his forties or fifties who received an inactivated influenza vaccine. CDR3 bases: TGCAGTGCTAGAGATCTTGGGAGAGCCTACAATGAGCAGTTCTTC. As protein: CSARDLGRAYNEQFF.